This T cell receptor beta chain originates from a study of post-analysis software for immune sequencing data (dated by TCRdb to the mid-2010s). The study in broad terms: Relapsing-remitting, secondary progressive and progressive-relapsing multiple sclerosis were recorded as disease courses, and subtype annotation was lacking for some patients. Patient repertoires were compared against some twelve previously published healthy control repertoires from donors aged 6 to 25 years. A subset of samples was prepared in parallel using single-end sample barcoding, then pooled and co-amplified after Illumina adapter ligation. Overall study outcomes, separate from this receptor: Patients showed significantly higher frequencies than controls for five TRBV segments, among them TRBV5-6, TRBV5-1 and TRBV20-1. Direct clustering with F measure showed strong co-clustering of samples prepared in the same batch, prompting a batch-effect correction. Significantly lower normalized Chao1 diversity was found in multiple sclerosis patients than in controls, suggesting substantial peripheral T-cell clonal expansion. The multiple sclerosis patient group was slightly younger than the control group.

From the germline V gene, CDR1 is SGHRS and CDR2 is YFSETQ. V is cut back by 4 bases and J by 4 bases, with 4 bases in the junction unmatched. Including the terminal cysteine and phenylalanine, the CDR3 comprises 15 residues. Here the CDR3 DNA is all that survives: 45 bases in frame from base 1. Receptor libraries were prepared by PCR. The instrument was an Illumina HiSeq 2500. Unique molecular identifiers were incorporated into TCR beta cDNA libraries to reduce PCR and sequencing biases. Roughly 500,000 cDNA molecules were obtained for every 1 to 10 million input T cells, so each molecule roughly corresponded to one T cell. The patient libraries were prepared and sequenced with the same protocol used for the earlier healthy control dataset. Within a given batch, samples were prepared together, multiplexed and sequenced on the same HiSeq lane. On the study's bioinformatics: MIGEC was used to process the raw barcoded reads, and molecular identifier groups with only a single read were discarded before consensus assembly and CDR3 extraction. Clonotype tables were post-analysed with VDJtools, and diversity was normalized by down-sampling all datasets to the smallest sample size. Repertoire overlap clustering matched CDR3 amino acid but not nucleotide sequences to correct batch-related cross-sample contamination. TCRdb reanalyzed the raw reads on its own, using fastp at Q25 for trimming and MiXCR for clone calling, and kept in-frame beta chains. Each entry is one CDR3 protein sequence, shown with its most common DNA and genes. Here the V and J calls rest on TCRdb's processing, not on the authors' analysis. Counted in this sample were about 540,000 distinct CDR3 sequences; around 31% of them appeared once. The top ten constitute 4.5% to 7.5% of the sample.

This clonotype was detected only a few times. Its antigen target is currently unknown. No per-base quality is available; no much larger clone lies one base away. To demonstrate the VDJtools post-analysis software, the study profiled TCR beta repertoires from the peripheral blood of about 13 young patients with multiple sclerosis. The patients with multiple sclerosis were children and adolescents between about 6 and 17 years of age. The receptor comes from a girl aged 2 to 17 with multiple sclerosis. The sequence joins TRBV5-1 to TRBJ2-1, with TRBD1 identical over 11 junction bases. Sequencing was done on a sample of blood. The CDR3 here reads CASSIGTGGYNEQFF. The DNA reads as follows: TGCGCCAGCAGCATCGGGACAGGGGGGTACAATGAGCAGTTCTTC.